One sample yielded the 6 T cell receptor beta chains listed below, sequenced in a study of blood T cell repertoires in COVID-19. Assay: immunoSEQ multiplex PCR; the TCRdb copy retains only in-frame clones and omits some. The table shows 46,000 or so clones, with 75% to 90% occurring only once. The sequenced material came from peripheral blood. These TCRs come from a man aged 45 to 65 with acute or convalescent COVID-19.

This chain links TRBV5-6 with TRBJ1-3; a possible D gene is TRBD1 (6 bases). Germline V gene sequence: CDR1 SGHDT, CDR2 YYEEEE. V was pared by 1 base and J by 10 bases, with 18 bases between. The CDR3 has 15 amino acids. The CDR3 DNA sequence: TGTGCCAGCAGCTTGTTCCAGGGGATTCTTCAAACCATATATTTT. Translated: CASSLFQGILQTIYF. Full variable domain (remainder filled in from reference TRBV5-6 and TRBJ1-3): DAGVTQSPTHLIKTRGQQVTLRCSPKSGHDTVSWYQQALGQGPQFIFQYYEEEERQRGNFPDRFSGHQFPNYSSELNVNALLLGDSALYLCASSLFQGILQTIYFGEGSWLTVV.

This clone has just one count. The chain carries TRBV28 and TRBJ2-5; 10 positions match TRBD2. The V gene end was trimmed by 4 bases and the J gene end by 5 bases; junction bases not matched to a gene: 7. This CDR3 has 15 amino acids. Germline CDR1 and CDR2: MDHEN and SYDVKM. The CDR3 region is CASSSRTSGRETQYF. In nucleotides, the CDR3 is TGTGCCAGCAGTTCAAGGACTAGCGGAAGGGAGACCCAGTACTTC.

The rearrangement links TRBV5-1 to TRBJ2-1, with TRBD1 identical over 9 bases. CDR3 length: 14 residues. With 5 bases clipped from V and 4 bases from J, the junction kept 4 bases outside the gene matches. Germline V gene sequence: CDR1 SGHRS, CDR2 YFSETQ. CDR3 DNA: TGCGCCAGCAGATCGGGACAGGGATACAATGAGCAGTTCTTC. Its translation: CASRSGQGYNEQFF. The full variable domain, completed using reference TRBV5-1 and TRBJ2-1, is KAGVTQTPRYLIKTRGQQVTLSCSPISGHRSVSWYQQTPGQGLQFLFEYFSETQRNKGNFPGRFSGRQFSNSRSEMNVSTLELGDSALYLCASRSGQGYNEQFFGPGTRLTVL.

The rearrangement uses TRBV6-4 and TRBJ2-1, with a possible D match to TRBD2 (5 bases). CDR3 length: 19 amino acids. Germline-derived CDR1 and CDR2 are MRHNA and SNTAGT. V lost 9 bases, J lost 0 bases, and 27 bases lay in between. The CDR3 bases are TGTGCCAGGCCCGGGCAAGCGGCGTATTTGTACTTCTCCTACAATGAGCAGTTCTTC. This codes for CARPGQAAYLYFSYNEQFF.

This rearrangement joins TRBV5-1 to TRBJ2-3, with 9 bases identical to TRBD2. V shed 4 bases and J 2 bases; nucleotides not matched to a gene: 5. CDR3 length: 15 amino acids. CDR1 and CDR2 from the germline V gene are SGHRS and YFSETQ. The CDR3 bases are TGCGCCAGCAGCCCTCGCGGGGGGGCCACAGATACGCAGTATTTT. This gives the protein CASSPRGGATDTQYF.

The chain recombines TRBV9 with TRBJ2-5; D may be TRBD1 (5 bases). Trimming left V 0 bases short and J 4 bases short, with 16 bases between. Germline lookup yields CDR1 SGDLS and CDR2 YYNGEE. The CDR3 length is 16 residues. The DNA for the CDR3 is TGTGCCAGCAGCGTAGCTCTTGGGGCGACTTTAGAGACCCAGTACTTC. As protein: CASSVALGATLETQYF. The complete variable domain, with remaining parts taken from reference TRBV9 and TRBJ2-5, reads DSGVTQTPKHLITATGQRVTLRCSPRSGDLSVYWYQQSLDQGLQFLIQYYNGEERAKGNILERFSAQQFPDLHSELNLSSLELGDSALYFCASSVALGATLETQYFGPGTRLLVL.